This TCR beta chain appears in the sequencing data of a study of human T cells and chemical hapten exposure. At the level of the study: Enrolled patients were predominantly female and had alopecia areata, totalis or universalis.

TCRdb ran MiXCR on the RACE reads and lists one entry per CDR3 protein. The sample carries 150,000 to 200,000 distinct CDR3 sequences, roughly a quarter recorded once. Germline CDR1 reads MGHRA; CDR2 reads YSYEKL. Trimming left V 3 bases short and J 1 base short, with 17 bases between. The CDR3 contains 17 residues. Time point meaning: patch test 3, about 24 weeks after DPC sensitization. Treatment of the sample: therapeutic diphenylcyclopropenone sensitization with weekly scalp DPC. The chain recombines TRBV4-1 with TRBJ2-3; D is possibly TRBD1 or TRBD2 (5 bases each). The TCR originated in a woman between 18 and 30 years old with alopecia areata. Some clones in this sample may be carry-over from other donors' samples. Specimen: whole blood, collected in connection with sensitization to the hapten diphenylcyclopropenone (DPC). This CDR3 reads CASSHSLPGRRTDTQYF. CDR3 nucleotide sequence: TGCGCCAGCAGCCACTCGTTACCGGGACGGCGCACAGATACGCAGTATTTT.